A single count supports the clone carrying this T cell receptor beta chain. Its antigen is unknown. This entry belongs to a study of shared clonotypes between healthy human individuals. Germline V gene data show CDR1 as SGHRS and CDR2 as YFSETQ. Trimming cost V 0 bases and J 8 bases, with 9 bases left between them. The CDR3 length is 13 residues. The CD8 memory sample joined CD45RO+ cells and CCR7-negative CD45RA+ cells. Study-wide results and limits: Limited genetic and exposure-history diversity came from having few donors.

Evenly divided among several immunoSEQ plates was the genomic DNA of each subset. On sorted subsets, replicate PCRs used roughly 220 ng DNA, or 25,000 to 35,000 T cell genomes. Using immunoSEQ multiplex PCR, the repertoire was profiled, and TCRdb retains in-frame clones only, with some absent. The table shows a few hundred thousand clones, with about 96% occurring only once. The sequenced sample consisted of memory CD8+ T cells sorted from blood. Regarding subset: CD45RO+ cells pooled with CCR7-negative TemRA cells. The receptor comes from a man younger than 45 in good health. This sequence joins TRBV5-1 and TRBJ2-4; the D gene is possibly TRBD2 (5 bases). CDR3 sequence (DNA): TGCGCCAGCAGCTTGGGTGGAGCGGACATTCAGTACTTC. This encodes CASSLGGADIQYF.